This entry lists 5 T cell receptor delta chains sequenced from one sample in a study of human gamma delta and Vdelta1 T cells. No antigens are known for them. TCRdb reanalysed the PCR reads with CATT. The sample holds roughly 6,700 delta-chain clones, nearly 40% seen once. Source material: Vdelta1 gamma-delta T cells from blood grown in culture (DOT cells). These receptors were taken from a human donor in good health.

This clone was seen once. The V gene is TRDV1, the J gene TRDJ1, with 9 nucleotides matching TRDD2. CDR1 TSWWSYY and CDR2 QGS come from the germline V gene. The CDR3 is 26 residues long. Trimming removed 6 bases from V and 1 base from J; junction bases left unmatched: 39. CDR3 region: CALGRTATAFLPLLGALQLTTDKLIF. The CDR3 DNA follows: TGTGCTCTTGGACGCACCGCAACGGCCTTCCTACCCTTACTGGGAGCTCTGCAGTTAACCACCGATAAACTCATCTTT.

The rearrangement uses TRDV1 and TRDJ1; 13 positions agree with TRDD3. J lost 0 bases, V lost 2 bases, and 21 bases had no gene match. Germline CDR1 reads TSWWSYY; CDR2 reads QGS. The CDR3 runs to 23 residues. The CDR3 sequence is CALGELTRQHTGGYVWYTDKLIF. The DNA for the CDR3 is TGTGCTCTTGGGGAATTGACCAGGCAGCATACTGGGGGATACGTTTGGTACACCGATAAACTCATCTTT.

The genes are TRDV3 and TRDJ1; TRDD3 agrees at 10 bases. Germline values: CDR1 TVYSNPD, CDR2 GDNSRS (reference sequence). The CDR3 spans 18 residues. J lost 0 bases, V lost 4 bases, and 17 bases had no gene match. DNA of the CDR3: TGTGCCTCCCCTCTCTTTCCGATACTGGGGGATTACACCGATAAACTCATCTTT. It translates to CASPLFPILGDYTDKLIF. Full variable domain (outside the CDR3, taken from reference TRDV3 and TRDJ1): CDKVTQSSPDQTVASGSEVVLLCTYDTVYSNPDLFWYRIRPDYSFQFVFYGDNSRSEGADFTQGRFSVKHILTQKAFHLVISPVRTEDSATYYCASPLFPILGDYTDKLIFGKGTRVTVEP.

The chain carries TRDV1 and TRDJ1, with D possibly matching TRDD3 (6 bases). This CDR3 region has 14 residues. CDR1 TSWWSYY and CDR2 QGS come from the germline V gene. V was pared by 6 bases and J by 7 bases, with 18 bases between. The CDR3 nucleotides are TGTGCTCTTGGCCTACCGGACGTGGGGGTTAAACTCATCTTT. Protein product: CALGLPDVGVKLIF.

Concerning this clone itself: The junction departs from the called germline gene at one end, perhaps through a read error. Other nucleotide sequences from this sample produce the same CDR3. V gene TRDV1 combines with J gene TRDJ4; either TRDD2 or TRDD3 may fit D (9 bases each). The CDR3 is 26 amino acids. Looked up from germline, CDR1 is TSWWSYY and CDR2 is QGS. The CDR3 bases are TGTGCGCTTGGGGAACTAACTAACGCCTTCCTACGTTCTCTTCTACTGGGGGAAAAACAAATCGGACCCCTGATCTTT. Translating it yields CALGELTNAFLRSLLLGEKQIGPLIF.